Listed here are 22 T cell receptor beta chains from one sample, sequenced in a study of blood T cell repertoires in COVID-19. Sequencing used immunoSEQ multiplex PCR; TCRdb keeps in-frame clones, though not all of them. The data hold fewer than 60,000 clones, with about nine tenths observed a single time. The source material was peripheral blood. These receptor sequences come from a human donor in a cohort sampled during active COVID-19.

Only one count was recorded for this clone. This chain connects TRBV12-3 or TRBV12-4 to TRBJ2-5, with 10 bases that match TRBD1. This CDR3 comprises 13 residues. Trimming at V came to 5 bases and at J to 7 bases, leaving 4 bases not matched to a gene. The CDR3 protein is CASSDRGLGTQYF. The CDR3 DNA follows: TGTGCCAGCAGTGACAGGGGGCTTGGGACCCAGTACTTC.

This clone is a singleton in its sample. The chain links TRBV11-2 to TRBJ2-1; no clear D. Trimming took off 1 base at V and 4 bases at J, with 5 bases between the two ends. Germline CDR1 reads SGHAT; CDR2 reads FQNNGV. This CDR3 is 13 amino acids long. For the CDR3, the DNA is TGTGCCAGCAGCTTAGGGCGGTACAATGAGCAGTTCTTC. Protein: CASSLGRYNEQFF.

This chain links TRBV7-6 with TRBJ2-3; D gene uncertain. Germline V gives CDR1 SGHVS, CDR2 FNYEAQ. The CDR3 spans 15 residues. Trimming stripped 5 bases from V and 0 bases from J, with 12 bases between. CDR3 DNA sequence: TGTGCCAGCAGCAAACGGGTAACGAGCACAGATACGCAGTATTTT. Its protein is CASSKRVTSTDTQYF.

V is TRBV6-6 and J is TRBJ1-2; 11 bases agree with TRBD1. CDR3 size: 16 residues. Germline-derived CDR1 and CDR2 are MNHNY and SVGAGI (reference sequence). The trim removed 0 bases at V and 7 bases at J, leaving 7 bases unmatched. DNA of the CDR3: TGTGCCAGCAGTTACTCTATTGGACAGGGGGCCGGTGGCTACACCTTC. It encodes CASSYSIGQGAGGYTF.

The V gene is TRBV19, the J gene TRBJ2-1, with D possibly matching TRBD1 (6 bases). CDR1 LNHDA and CDR2 SQIVND come from the germline V gene (reference sequence). The germline V and J ends were trimmed by 1 base and 7 bases, with 11 bases remaining between them. The CDR3 has 14 residues. The CDR3 protein is CASSIGYRENEQFF. The DNA for the CDR3 is TGTGCCAGTAGTATAGGGTACAGGGAGAATGAGCAGTTCTTC.

The V and J genes are TRBV11-2 and TRBJ1-6, with 9 bases matching TRBD1. CDR1 is SGHAT, CDR2 FQNNGV, per germline. V lost 5 bases to trimming and J lost 8 bases; unmatched junction nucleotides: 7. CDR3 length: 15 residues. For the CDR3, the DNA is TGTGCCAGCAGCCGAGGACAGGGGACGCATTCACCCCTCCACTTT. It translates to CASSRGQGTHSPLHF.

The V call is TRBV24-1, the J call TRBJ2-3; tentative D call: TRBD2 (5 bases). The CDR3 extends over 15 amino acids. The germline V gene encodes CDR1 KGHDR and CDR2 SFDVKD. The V end lost 5 bases, the J end lost 2 bases, and 13 bases lay between the germline ends. The CDR3 region is CATSGGSYSTDTQYF. The CDR3 DNA sequence: TGTGCCACCAGTGGAGGGTCCTATTCCACAGATACGCAGTATTTT.

The rearrangement links TRBV5-4 to TRBJ1-3, with no clear D. The CDR3 runs to 12 residues. Per the germline V gene, CDR1 is SGHNT and CDR2 is YYREEE (reference sequence). V shed 4 bases and J shed 6 bases, with 8 bases lying between them. Here the CDR3 DNA reads TGTGCCAGCAGCGTAGACAAAAACACCATATATTTT. It specifies CASSVDKNTIYF. The variable domain in full, completed from reference TRBV5-4 and TRBJ1-3, reads ETGVTQSPTHLIKTRGQQVTLRCSSQSGHNTVSWYQQALGQGPQFIFQYYREEENGRGNFPPRFSGLQFPNYSSELNVNALELDDSALYLCASSVDKNTIYFGEGSWLTVV.

This clone was counted a single time. This chain links TRBV7-9 with TRBJ2-2; 7 bases match TRBD1. The CDR3 has 13 residues. With 5 bases clipped from V and 7 bases from J, the junction kept 4 bases outside the gene matches. Germline loops: CDR1 SEHNR, CDR2 FQNEAQ (reference sequence). CDR3 protein: CASSRQGSGELFF. Written as DNA, the CDR3 is TGTGCCAGCAGCCGACAGGGTAGCGGGGAGCTGTTTTTT.

The sample holds one count of this clone. J is TRBJ1-2 and V is TRBV19; 7 nucleotides line up with TRBD1. CDR1 and CDR2 from the germline V gene are LNHDA and SQIVND (reference sequence). The CDR3 covers 15 residues. V dropped 5 bases and J dropped 4; count of bases not matched to a gene: 10. CDR3 loop: CASSSSGGEAYGYTF. The CDR3 coding sequence is TGTGCCAGTAGTTCATCAGGGGGAGAGGCCTATGGCTACACCTTC.

The rearrangement uses TRBV5-6 and TRBJ1-5; 9 nucleotides line up with TRBD1. The CDR3 is 14 residues long. Germline CDR1 SGHDT, CDR2 YYEEEE. Trimming removed 6 bases from V and 5 bases from J; junction bases left unmatched: 6. The CDR3 loop reads CASTFWTGDQPQHF. CDR3 bases: TGTGCCAGCACCTTCTGGACAGGGGATCAGCCCCAGCATTTT.

The count of this clone is one. This sequence joins TRBV28 and TRBJ2-2; TRBD2 matches 7 bases. V lost 8 bases and J lost 3; bases outside the gene matches: 9. Looked up from germline, CDR1 is MDHEN and CDR2 is SYDVKM. The CDR3 runs 15 residues. In DNA, the CDR3 is TGTGCCAGCGGACCCGGGACTACCTACACCGGGGAGCTGTTTTTT. Its translation is CASGPGTTYTGELFF. Based on the CDR3 plus reference TRBV28 and TRBJ2-2, the full variable domain is DVKVTQSSRYLVKRTGEKVFLECVQDMDHENMFWYRQDPGLGLRLIYFSYDVKMKEKGDIPEGYSVSREKKERFSLILESASTNQTSMYLCASGPGTTYTGELFFGEGSRLTVL.

This rearrangement joins TRBV11-3 to TRBJ2-5; TRBD2 agrees at 7 bases. The CDR3 totals 15 residues. J lost 3 bases, V lost 2 bases, and 6 bases had no gene match. Germline V CDR1 and CDR2: SGHNT, YENEEA. The CDR3, as DNA: TGTGCCAGCAGCTTATGGAGCCGGGAGGAAGAGACCCAGTACTTC. Encoded protein: CASSLWSREEETQYF.

The V gene is TRBV14, the J gene TRBJ2-3; 9 nucleotides align to TRBD1. Trimming cost V 4 bases and J 14 bases; bases outside gene matches: 13. Germline assignment: CDR1 SGHDN and CDR2 FVKESK. This CDR3 has 14 residues. The CDR3 DNA sequence: TGTGCCAGCAGCCCGTTGGCGGGACAGGGATCACTGTATTTT. Residues: CASSPLAGQGSLYF. Based on the CDR3 plus reference TRBV14 and TRBJ2-3, the full variable domain is EAGVTQFPSHSVIEKGQTVTLRCDPISGHDNLYWYRRVMGKEIKFLLHFVKESKQDESGMPNNRFLAERTGGTYSTLKVQPAELEDSGVYFCASSPLAGQGSLYFGPGTRLTVL.

This clone was seen a few times. This chain links TRBV7-8 with TRBJ2-7; TRBD2 might be the D (6 bases). The V end lost 4 bases, the J end lost 6 bases, and 10 bases lay between the germline ends. This CDR3 has 12 amino acids. The germline V gene has CDR1 SGHVS and CDR2 FQNEAQ. CDR3 loop: CASSWGLSEQYV. For the CDR3, the DNA is TGTGCCAGCAGCTGGGGACTCTCCGAGCAGTACGTC.

CDR3 DNA: TGTGCCACCTTAGAAGTTCTCGCGAATCAGCCCCAGCATTTT. Protein product: CATLEVLANQPQHF. This chain connects TRBV28 to TRBJ1-5; D uncertain. This CDR3 contains 14 residues. Trimming stripped 10 bases from V and 4 bases from J, with 17 bases between. Germline assignment: CDR1 MDHEN and CDR2 SYDVKM.

The chain employs TRBV28 and TRBJ2-5; no clear D gene. V gave up 4 bases and J gave up 5 bases, with 17 bases separating them. From germline, CDR1 is MDHEN and CDR2 SYDVKM. The CDR3 contains 15 residues. CDR3 coding DNA: TGTGCCAGCAGTTCAATTCGTTTGGGCTGGGAGACCCAGTACTTC. Protein product: CASSSIRLGWETQYF.

The chain combines TRBV7-9 with TRBJ2-5, with D possibly TRBD1 on 6 matching bases. Germline V gene lookup returns CDR1 SEHNR and CDR2 FQNEAQ (reference sequence). The V end was cut by 4 bases, the J end by 6 bases, with 15 bases between. This CDR3 is built from 14 residues. The CDR3 protein is CASSWFGGPQTQYF. CDR3 nucleotide sequence: TGTGCCAGCAGCTGGTTTGGGGGCCCCCAGACCCAGTACTTC.

The V call is TRBV9, the J call TRBJ2-2; the D gene is possibly TRBD1 (5 bases). CDR1 is SGDLS, CDR2 YYNGEE, per germline. V lost 6 bases and J lost 0, with 12 bases in between. This CDR3 region has 15 residues. The CDR3 sequence is CASTAGSANTGELFF. The CDR3 nucleotides read TGTGCCAGCACCGCAGGGTCTGCGAACACCGGGGAGCTGTTTTTT.

The rearrangement uses TRBV28 and TRBJ1-5; D uncertain. This CDR3 has 15 residues. V was pared by 3 bases and J by 4 bases, with 13 bases between. Looked up from germline, CDR1 is MDHEN and CDR2 is SYDVKM. CDR3 coding DNA: TGTGCCAGCAGTTTTTTCGGGTCAAAGAATCAGCCCCAGCATTTT. It translates to CASSFFGSKNQPQHF.

This chain connects TRBV6-5 to TRBJ1-2, with D tentatively TRBD1 (5 bases). In germline, CDR1 is MNHEY, CDR2 SVGAGI. CDR3 length equals 13 residues. The V and J ends lost 3 bases and 8 bases respectively, with 13 bases between them. For the CDR3, the DNA is TGTGCCAGCAGTTATGGGGGAGGCACGGGCTACACCTTC. It is translated as CASSYGGGTGYTF.

V usage is TRBV7-9 and J usage is TRBJ1-1; D remains unclear. The V end was cut by 5 bases, the J end by 1 base, with 14 bases between. The germline CDR1 and CDR2 sequences are SEHNR and FQNEAQ (reference sequence). The CDR3 is 15 residues long. CDR3 in amino acids: CASSVHGVKNTEAFF. Written as DNA, the CDR3 is TGTGCCAGCAGCGTACACGGAGTAAAGAACACTGAAGCTTTCTTT.